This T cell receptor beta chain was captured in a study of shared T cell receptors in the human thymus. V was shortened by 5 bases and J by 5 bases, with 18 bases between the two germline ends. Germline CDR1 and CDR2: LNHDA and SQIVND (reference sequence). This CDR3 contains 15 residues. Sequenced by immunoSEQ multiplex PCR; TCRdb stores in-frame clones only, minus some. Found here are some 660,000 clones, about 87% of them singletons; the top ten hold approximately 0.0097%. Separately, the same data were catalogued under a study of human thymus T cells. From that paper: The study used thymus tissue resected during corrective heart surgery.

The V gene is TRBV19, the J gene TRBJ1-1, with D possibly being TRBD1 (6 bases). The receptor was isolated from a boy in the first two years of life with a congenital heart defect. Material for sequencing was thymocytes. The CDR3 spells CASSHPQGSGTEAFF. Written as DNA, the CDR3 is TGTGCCAGTAGTCACCCACAGGGCAGTGGTACTGAAGCTTTCTTT.